These 17 T cell receptor beta chains were sequenced from one sample in a study of Ad26.COV2.S vaccination and SARS-CoV-2 variants. Sequencing was performed with immunoSEQ multiplex PCR; in TCRdb, only in-frame clones are kept and a portion is missing. The repertoire has around 100,000 clones, approximately 77% of them found once; the top ten carry roughly 15%. The starting material was peripheral blood, obtained after recovery from COVID-19. Source of these receptors: a human donor who had recovered from COVID-19.

The chain employs TRBV29-1 and TRBJ2-7; possible D gene TRBD2, 7 bases. The CDR3 totals 13 residues. Between the trimmed V and J ends, which lost 4 bases and 2 bases, there was a span of 12 bases. In germline, CDR1 is SQVTM, CDR2 ANQGSEA. The CDR3 coding sequence is TGCAGCGTTGTCCGGGGGGCTACCTACGAGCAGTACTTC. As protein: CSVVRGATYEQYF.

CDR3 DNA: TGCGCCAGCAGCCAAGATCCGCACGCAGAGCAGTTCTTC. This sequence encodes CASSQDPHAEQFF. The V gene is TRBV4-1, the J gene TRBJ2-1, with D hard to call. V lost 0 bases to trimming and J lost 10 bases, with 10 bases between them. This CDR3 has 13 residues. The germline V gene has CDR1 MGHRA and CDR2 YSYEKL.

The chain carries TRBV6-2 or TRBV6-3 and TRBJ2-7, with 8 bases aligning to TRBD1. V gave up 2 bases and J gave up 4 bases; unmatched junction bases: 13. This CDR3 has 17 amino acids. CDR1 MNHEY and CDR2 SVGEGT come from the germline V gene. As DNA, the CDR3 is TGTGCCAGCAGTTACAGAGGGACAGGTACACGAGTGTACGAGCAGTACTTC. Translation gives CASSYRGTGTRVYEQYF.

The rearrangement joins TRBV29-1 to TRBJ1-2, with D tentatively TRBD1 (5 bases). The germline V gene has CDR1 SQVTM and CDR2 ANQGSEA. V lost 3 bases and J lost 6, with 14 bases in between. The CDR3 has 13 residues. The CDR3 here is CSVDSTGGNGYTF. CDR3 nucleotides: TGCAGCGTTGATTCAACAGGAGGGAATGGCTACACCTTC.

V usage is TRBV3-1 (or the pseudogene TRBV3-2) and J usage is TRBJ2-1; TRBD2 might be the D (6 bases). CDR1 is LGHDT and CDR2 is YNNKEL in the germline V gene (reference sequence). The CDR3 sequence is 16 residues long. V lost 3 bases, J lost 6 bases, and 18 bases lay in between. The DNA for the CDR3 is TGTGCCAGCAGCCATGGCGGGGAAACCCGCTCCAATGAGCAGTTCTTC. Translated: CASSHGGETRSNEQFF.

J is TRBJ2-3 and V is TRBV14; D is unclear. Germline CDR1 SGHDN, CDR2 FVKESK. The CDR3 sequence is 15 residues long. The ends were cut back, 1 base at V and 2 bases at J, with 10 bases in the middle. This CDR3 reads CASSQVLVYTDTQYF. The CDR3, as DNA: TGTGCCAGCAGCCAAGTTTTGGTGTACACAGATACGCAGTATTTT.

This clone was found a few times. The chain carries TRBV29-1 and TRBJ1-5; D call uncertain. Germline loops: CDR1 SQVTM, CDR2 ANQGSEA. The CDR3 loop spans 14 amino acids. Trimming took 4 bases from V and 0 from J, leaving 10 bases between them. This CDR3 reads CSVVVGYSNQPQHF. As DNA, the CDR3 is TGCAGCGTTGTTGTTGGGTATAGCAATCAGCCCCAGCATTTT.

This chain links TRBV25-1 with TRBJ2-1; D is ambiguous. Trimming shortened V by 0 bases and J by 1 base, and 7 bases separated the two germline ends. Germline loops: CDR1 MGHDK, CDR2 SYGVNS. The CDR3 spans 15 residues. The CDR3 region has the DNA TGTGCCAGCAGTGAATATTTCAGTTCCTACAATGAGCAGTTCTTC. Its translation: CASSEYFSSYNEQFF.

The chain is built from TRBV11-1 and TRBJ2-7; D is perhaps TRBD2 (6 bases). Trimming stripped 3 bases from V and 5 bases from J, with 14 bases between. Germline CDR1 SGHAT, CDR2 FQDESV (reference sequence). The CDR3 runs to 14 residues. CDR3 region: CASSFGLERDEQYF. The CDR3 region has the DNA TGTGCCAGCAGCTTTGGACTGGAGCGGGACGAGCAGTACTTC.

The genes are TRBV6-2 or TRBV6-3 and TRBJ2-7, with 8 bases fitting TRBD2. V dropped 5 bases and J dropped 3; count of bases not matched to a gene: 6. There are 14 residues in the CDR3. Looked up from germline, CDR1 is MNHEY and CDR2 is SVGEGT. CDR3 region: CASSPPGTSYEQYF. The CDR3 DNA is TGTGCCAGCAGTCCCCCAGGGACTAGCTACGAGCAGTACTTC.

The rearrangement joins TRBV25-1 to TRBJ2-2, with 16 positions matching TRBD2. CDR3 length equals 18 residues. CDR1 is MGHDK and CDR2 is SYGVNS in the germline V gene. The trim removed 1 base at V and 5 bases at J, leaving 4 bases unmatched. In DNA form, the CDR3 reads TGTGCCAGCAGTGAATGGGGACTAGCGGGAGGGATTACCGGGGAGCTGTTTTTT. The encoded protein is CASSEWGLAGGITGELFF.

This rearrangement joins TRBV2 to TRBJ2-3, with 9 bases identical to TRBD1. CDR3 length equals 14 residues. The V gene end was trimmed by 7 bases and the J gene end by 4 bases; junction bases not matched to a gene: 6. Germline assignment: CDR1 SNHLY and CDR2 FYNNEI. The CDR3: CASTGTGFADTQYF. CDR3 coding DNA: TGTGCCAGCACCGGGACAGGGTTCGCAGATACGCAGTATTTT.

This clone showed up just once. This chain uses TRBV28 with TRBJ1-1, with 9 bases aligning to TRBD1. CDR1 and CDR2 from the germline V gene are MDHEN and SYDVKM. The CDR3 covers 17 residues. Losses at the gene ends were 1 base for V and 0 bases for J; bases not matched to a gene: 6. The CDR3 DNA follows: TGTGCCAGCAGTTTATCCCGGGACAGGGTATTGAACACTGAAGCTTTCTTT. Translating it yields CASSLSRDRVLNTEAFF.

This sequence joins TRBV10-3 and TRBJ2-1; 8 positions agree with TRBD2. The trim removed 2 bases at V and 6 bases at J, leaving 6 bases unmatched. The CDR3 consists of 15 residues. Germline V gene sequence: CDR1 ENHRY, CDR2 SYGVKD. CDR3 nucleotide sequence: TGTGCCATCAGTGAGCGGGAGGGCCATAGCAATGAGCAGTTCTTC. Amino acids: CAISEREGHSNEQFF.

The chain has TRBV19 and TRBJ2-3; weak D call: TRBD2 (5 bases). The V and J ends lost 10 bases and 2 bases respectively, with 19 bases between them. Germline CDR1 reads LNHDA; CDR2 reads SQIVND (reference sequence). This CDR3 comprises 15 residues. CDR3 DNA: TGTGCCACCCATCCGGGGTATCGTCCCACAGATACGCAGTATTTT. As protein: CATHPGYRPTDTQYF. The full variable domain, with the rest looked up from reference TRBV19 and TRBJ2-3, is DGGITQSPKYLFRKEGQNVTLSCEQNLNHDAMYWYRQDPGQGLRLIYYSQIVNDFQKGDIAEGYSVSREKKESFPLTVTSAQKNPTAFYLCATHPGYRPTDTQYFGPGTRLTVL.

V and J are TRBV28 and TRBJ1-1; no definite D call. CDR1 and CDR2 (germline): MDHEN, SYDVKM. Trimming removed 8 bases from V and 11 bases from J, with 18 bases in between. The CDR3 has 12 amino acids. CDR3 residues: CASGSSSGEAFF. The CDR3 nucleotides are TGTGCCAGCGGATCTAGTTCAGGCGAGGCTTTCTTT.

The chain joins TRBV11-2 to TRBJ2-1, with a weak D call TRBD1 (6 bases). Trimming removed 0 bases from V and 4 bases from J, with 10 bases in between. The CDR3 runs 15 residues. Germline V gene data show CDR1 as SGHAT and CDR2 as FQNNGV. For the CDR3, the DNA is TGTGCCAGCAGCTTAGAAGCGCAGGGGTACAATGAGCAGTTCTTC. Protein product: CASSLEAQGYNEQFF.